Below, 25 T cell receptor beta chains from the same sample are listed, as sequenced in a study of blood T cell repertoires in COVID-19. Assay: immunoSEQ multiplex PCR; the TCRdb copy retains only in-frame clones and omits some. Of 60,000 to 70,000 clones detected, about 90% appear once; the ten largest clones hold less than 9.5%. Sequencing was performed on peripheral blood. The source of these receptors is a human donor in a cohort sampled during active COVID-19.

V and J are TRBV11-1 and TRBJ2-1, with D maybe TRBD2 (6 bases). V was clipped by 1 base and J by 10 bases, with 11 bases between them. This CDR3 has 13 residues. Germline-derived CDR1 and CDR2 are SGHAT and FQDESV (reference sequence). CDR3 sequence reads: CASSLGGGREQFF. The CDR3 region has the DNA TGTGCCAGCAGCTTAGGGGGAGGACGGGAGCAGTTCTTC.

The chain employs TRBV6-2 or TRBV6-3 and TRBJ2-7; D uncertain. The V gene's germline CDR1 is MNHEY and CDR2 SVGEGT. Trimming pared 2 bases from V and 0 bases from J, leaving 5 bases between. CDR3 length equals 13 residues. CDR3 amino acids: CASSYIGSYEQYF. As DNA, the CDR3 is TGTGCCAGCAGTTACATCGGCTCCTACGAGCAGTACTTC.

The genes are TRBV7-3 and TRBJ2-1, with 10 positions matching TRBD2. V was pared by 2 bases and J by 0 bases, with 13 bases of the junction left unmatched. CDR1 SGHTA and CDR2 FQGTGA come from the germline V gene. CDR3 length: 20 amino acids. The CDR3 sequence is CASSLGPSGSKQSSYNEQFF. The CDR3 bases are TGTGCCAGCAGCTTAGGGCCTAGCGGGAGCAAACAGAGCTCCTACAATGAGCAGTTCTTC.

The chain combines TRBV7-2 with TRBJ2-7; no reliable D call. This CDR3 has 15 residues. The V and J ends lost 2 bases and 2 bases respectively, with 13 bases between them. Germline V gene sequence: CDR1 SGHTA, CDR2 FQGNSA. As DNA, the CDR3 is TGTGCCAGCAGCTTACAGGTTGCGTCCACCTACGAGCAGTACTTC. Protein product: CASSLQVASTYEQYF.

This chain connects TRBV4-1 to TRBJ2-1; 10 nucleotides align to TRBD2. This CDR3 region has 16 residues. The junction had 8 bases not matched to a gene; V was cut back by 1 base and J by 8 bases. Germline CDR1 and CDR2: MGHRA and YSYEKL. CDR3 DNA sequence: TGCGCCAGCAGCCAAGCTTTAACTAGCGGGACCCATGAGCAGTTCTTC. It is translated as CASSQALTSGTHEQFF.

In this sample, this clone turned up once. This rearrangement joins TRBV7-3 to TRBJ2-1; D is perhaps TRBD1 (5 bases). V lost 2 bases and J 2 bases, leaving 13 bases between the germline ends. The CDR3 runs to 16 residues. CDR1 and CDR2 from the germline V gene are SGHTA and FQGTGA. CDR3 residues: CASSLQGGTTYNEQFF. The CDR3 nucleotides read TGTGCCAGCAGCTTACAGGGCGGAACCACCTACAATGAGCAGTTCTTC. The variable domain in full, with the rest retrieved from reference TRBV7-3 and TRBJ2-1, is GAGVSQTPSNKVTEKGKYVELRCDPISGHTALYWYRQSLGQGPEFLIYFQGTGAADDSGLPNDRFFAVRPEGSVSTLKIQRTERGDSAVYLCASSLQGGTTYNEQFFGPGTRLTVL.

This chain joins TRBV19 and TRBJ1-1, with D perhaps TRBD1 (5 bases). The CDR3 totals 14 residues. V was cut by 2 bases and J by 0 bases, with 7 bases left in between. CDR1 is LNHDA, CDR2 SQIVND, per germline (reference sequence). CDR3 region: CASSIQGVNTEAFF. The CDR3 coding sequence is TGTGCCAGTAGTATACAGGGTGTGAACACTGAAGCTTTCTTT.

The chain is built from TRBV5-6 and TRBJ2-7, with 7 bases that match TRBD1. The CDR3 covers 13 residues. The ends lost 4 bases at V and 5 bases at J; junction bases unmatched: 6. Per germline, CDR1 SGHDT and CDR2 YYEEEE. DNA for the CDR3: TGTGCCAGCAGCCCCGACAGGGCCCACGAGCAGTACTTC. This sequence encodes CASSPDRAHEQYF.

The chain recombines TRBV5-1 with TRBJ1-4; 7 nucleotides agree with TRBD1. The germline CDR1 and CDR2 sequences are SGHRS and YFSETQ. The CDR3 contains 14 residues. V gave up 4 bases and J gave up 4 bases; unmatched junction bases: 4. This chain's CDR3 is CASSPGQNNEKLFF. The CDR3 nucleotides read TGCGCCAGCAGCCCGGGACAGAATAATGAAAAACTGTTTTTT.

The chain employs TRBV28 and TRBJ1-2; TRBD1 aligns across 9 bases. The V gene end was trimmed by 5 bases and the J gene end by 4 bases; junction bases not matched to a gene: 11. From germline, CDR1 is MDHEN and CDR2 SYDVKM. The CDR3 has 16 amino acids. CDR3 in amino acids: CASSPAGTGLGYGYTF. The DNA of the CDR3 is TGTGCCAGCAGTCCCGCTGGGACAGGGCTGGGCTATGGCTACACCTTC.

The chain links TRBV7-2 to TRBJ1-4; D perhaps matches TRBD1 (5 bases). Trimming took off 2 bases at V and 7 bases at J, with 11 bases between the two ends. There are 14 residues in the CDR3. Germline V gene lookup returns CDR1 SGHTA and CDR2 FQGNSA. The CDR3 DNA is TGTGCCAGCAGCTTACTCAGGGCCGGTGAAAAACTGTTTTTT. Its protein product is CASSLLRAGEKLFF.

The chain combines TRBV19 with TRBJ1-5, with 7 bases matching TRBD1. Looked up from germline, CDR1 is LNHDA and CDR2 is SQIVND (reference sequence). V trimming: 3 bases; J trimming: 0 bases; junction bases outside the gene matches: 8. This CDR3 contains 17 residues. CDR3 in DNA: TGTGCCAGTAGTATCAGCGGCAGGGGGTATAGCAATCAGCCCCAGCATTTT. Encoded protein: CASSISGRGYSNQPQHF.

The chain carries TRBV19 and TRBJ2-1, with D maybe TRBD2 (6 bases). The CDR3 consists of 15 residues. The germline V and J ends were trimmed by 2 bases and 8 bases, with 16 bases remaining between them. Germline loops: CDR1 LNHDA, CDR2 SQIVND (reference sequence). CDR3 sequence: CASSITSSYFDEQFF. DNA of the CDR3: TGTGCCAGTAGTATAACTAGCTCTTACTTCGATGAGCAGTTCTTC.

This clone was counted a few times. V is TRBV5-4 and J is TRBJ2-5, with D perhaps matching TRBD2 (5 bases). The V and J ends lost 6 bases and 4 bases respectively, with 19 bases between them. Germline lookup yields CDR1 SGHNT and CDR2 YYREEE (reference sequence). The CDR3 runs 15 residues. DNA of the CDR3: TGTGCCAGCACCCCCACTCGGGCTAGCCCAGAGACCCAGTACTTC. Its protein product is CASTPTRASPETQYF.

CDR3 bases: TGTGCCAGCAGCTCTGGGGAGGGGGAGGAGTATGGCTACACCTTC. This gives the protein CASSSGEGEEYGYTF. The rearrangement joins TRBV28 to TRBJ1-2, with D maybe TRBD1 (6 bases). Germline assignment: CDR1 MDHEN and CDR2 SYDVKM. The V end was cut by 6 bases, the J end by 5 bases, with 19 bases between. This CDR3 spans 15 amino acids.

The genes are TRBV9 and TRBJ2-2; TRBD2 aligns across 7 bases. Germline V lookup: CDR1 SGDLS, CDR2 YYNGEE. V lost 0 bases, J lost 9 bases, and 8 bases stayed unmatched. CDR3 length: 15 residues. The CDR3 DNA reads TGTGCCAGCAGCGTAGCGCCTAGCGGCGCCCGGGAGCTGTTTTTT. Encoded protein: CASSVAPSGARELFF.

The chain uses TRBV6-5 and TRBJ1-2; 8 bases fit TRBD1. CDR1 is MNHEY and CDR2 is SVGAGI in the germline V gene. J lost 5 bases, V lost 4 bases, and 12 bases had no gene match. The CDR3 spans 16 residues. CDR3 sequence reads: CASSLSGTGGLYGYTF. CDR3 bases: TGTGCCAGCAGTTTATCCGGGACAGGCGGTCTTTATGGCTACACCTTC.

The chain has TRBV6-2 or TRBV6-3 and TRBJ1-1, with 8 bases lining up with TRBD1. V lost 4 bases and J lost 0; bases outside the gene matches: 7. CDR3 length: 16 residues. Germline V gene data show CDR1 as MNHEY and CDR2 as SVGEGT. The CDR3 spells CASSWDRYNMNTEAFF. The CDR3 DNA sequence: TGTGCCAGCAGTTGGGACAGGTATAACATGAACACTGAAGCTTTCTTT.

This clone was seen only a few times. J is TRBJ1-1 and V is TRBV27, with TRBD1 matching 8 bases. Germline V gene sequence: CDR1 MNHEY, CDR2 SMNVEV (reference sequence). Losses at the gene ends were 5 bases for V and 7 bases for J; bases not matched to a gene: 9. The CDR3 totals 14 residues. In DNA form, the CDR3 reads TGTGCCAGCAGTCAACGGACCGGGACAGGTGAAGCTTTCTTT. It is translated as CASSQRTGTGEAFF.

The rearrangement joins TRBV28 to TRBJ2-7; 8 nucleotides line up with TRBD2. This CDR3 is 16 amino acids long. Germline lookup yields CDR1 MDHEN and CDR2 SYDVKM. The V and J ends lost 5 bases and 3 bases, in that order; junction bases with no gene match: 12. The CDR3 loop is CASSPSLAGGLYEQYF. CDR3 DNA: TGTGCCAGCAGTCCCAGTCTCGCGGGGGGACTCTACGAGCAGTACTTC.

CDR3 in DNA: TGTGCCAGCAGAATGAGCAGTGGAGCTAATCAGCCCCAGCATTTT. It encodes CASRMSSGANQPQHF. This chain joins TRBV2 and TRBJ1-5; D not resolved. The CDR3 has 15 residues. The V gene lost 6 bases and the J gene lost 4 bases, with 16 bases spanning the gap. Germline values: CDR1 SNHLY, CDR2 FYNNEI. Complete variable domain (other parts from reference TRBV2 and TRBJ1-5): EPEVTQTPSHQVTQMGQEVILRCVPISNHLYFYWYRQILGQKVEFLVSFYNNEISEKSEIFDDQFSVERPDGSNFTLKIRSTKLEDSAMYFCASRMSSGANQPQHFGDGTRLSIL.

The J gene is TRBJ1-4, the V gene TRBV7-9, with 7 nucleotides matching TRBD1. Germline values: CDR1 SEHNR, CDR2 FQNEAQ (reference sequence). The CDR3 runs 14 residues. Trimming took 5 bases from V and 4 from J; bases not matched to a gene: 4. In nucleotides, the CDR3 is TGTGCCAGCAGCCACCAGGGGGTTAATGAAAAACTGTTTTTT. This sequence encodes CASSHQGVNEKLFF.

The chain couples TRBV14 to TRBJ2-1; TRBD2 matches at 12 bases. Germline loops: CDR1 SGHDN, CDR2 FVKESK. V shed 4 bases, J shed 3 bases, and the junction held 4 bases outside the gene matches. The CDR3 sequence is 16 residues long. CDR3 bases: TGTGCCAGCAGCCGTAGGACTAGCGGGATCTACAATGAGCAGTTCTTC. Translating gives CASSRRTSGIYNEQFF.

This chain connects TRBV18 to TRBJ2-1; D gene uncertain. Germline-derived CDR1 and CDR2 are KGHSH and LQKENI. This CDR3 spans 16 amino acids. The ends were cut back, 0 bases at V and 4 bases at J, with 13 bases in the middle. CDR3 loop: CASSPPRTALYNEQFF. The DNA for the CDR3 is TGTGCCAGCTCACCACCGAGAACAGCCTTATACAATGAGCAGTTCTTC.

The chain links TRBV2 to TRBJ1-5; D is uncertain. V gave up 4 bases and J gave up 4 bases, with 11 bases separating them. The CDR3 contains 14 residues. The germline gives CDR1 SNHLY, CDR2 FYNNEI. In DNA, the CDR3 is TGTGCCAGCAGTGTTTTGAGGGAGAATCAGCCCCAGCATTTT. It translates to CASSVLRENQPQHF.